This T cell receptor (beta chain) is from a study of blood T cell repertoires in COVID-19. Study background: Collection of acute and convalescent COVID-19 samples took place in the United States, Italy and Spain. PBMCs, B-cell-depleted T cells, or T cells provided the cDNA or gDNA that made up the material.

Original handling: Estimates of nucleated cell counts were drawn from the amplification of reference gene primers. TCRdb's copy holds only in-frame clones and misses some; the assay was immunoSEQ multiplex PCR. That table supplies the V and J calls and clone size; D and trimming were determined from the DNA. The table includes roughly 300,000 clones, about 90% detected once. The CDR3 sequence is 13 residues long. Per germline, CDR1 MNHEY and CDR2 SMNVEV (reference sequence). J was trimmed by 1 base and V by 5 bases; bases with no gene match: 1. In its sample, this clone was seen once. Sequencing input: peripheral blood. This TCR was sampled from a woman in her fifties or sixties who had recovered from COVID-19. The chain uses TRBV27 and TRBJ2-5, with 7 bases lining up with TRBD1. This CDR3 reads CASSRDSQETQYF. The CDR3 bases are TGTGCCAGCAGTAGGGACAGCCAAGAGACCCAGTACTTC.